The present entry profiles one T cell receptor (beta chain) with its context. The data were taken from a study of blood T cell repertoires in COVID-19. Study as a whole: The United States, Italy and Spain provided the acute and convalescent COVID-19 samples. PBMCs, B-cell-depleted T cells, or T cells were the source of the cDNA or gDNA that made up the material.

Per the authors' pipeline: The assay estimated nucleated cells by amplifying reference gene primers. Some clones are missing from TCRdb's copy, which holds only in-frame ones; the method was immunoSEQ multiplex PCR. The DNA gave D and trimming, while V, J and clone size come from that table. The sample has about 150,000 clones; about 80% are singletons. The CDR3 runs 14 residues. Germline lookup yields CDR1 SGHRS and CDR2 YFSETQ. Trimming shortened V by 0 bases and J by 4 bases, and 8 bases separated the two germline ends. The sample comprised peripheral blood. The TCR comes from a woman aged 60 to 75 with acute or convalescent COVID-19. The gene calls are TRBV5-1 and TRBJ2-4; D possibly corresponds to TRBD2 (5 bases). CDR3 DNA: TGCGCCAGCAGCTTGGCTGGGGAGAAAAACATTCAGTACTTC. This codes for CASSLAGEKNIQYF.